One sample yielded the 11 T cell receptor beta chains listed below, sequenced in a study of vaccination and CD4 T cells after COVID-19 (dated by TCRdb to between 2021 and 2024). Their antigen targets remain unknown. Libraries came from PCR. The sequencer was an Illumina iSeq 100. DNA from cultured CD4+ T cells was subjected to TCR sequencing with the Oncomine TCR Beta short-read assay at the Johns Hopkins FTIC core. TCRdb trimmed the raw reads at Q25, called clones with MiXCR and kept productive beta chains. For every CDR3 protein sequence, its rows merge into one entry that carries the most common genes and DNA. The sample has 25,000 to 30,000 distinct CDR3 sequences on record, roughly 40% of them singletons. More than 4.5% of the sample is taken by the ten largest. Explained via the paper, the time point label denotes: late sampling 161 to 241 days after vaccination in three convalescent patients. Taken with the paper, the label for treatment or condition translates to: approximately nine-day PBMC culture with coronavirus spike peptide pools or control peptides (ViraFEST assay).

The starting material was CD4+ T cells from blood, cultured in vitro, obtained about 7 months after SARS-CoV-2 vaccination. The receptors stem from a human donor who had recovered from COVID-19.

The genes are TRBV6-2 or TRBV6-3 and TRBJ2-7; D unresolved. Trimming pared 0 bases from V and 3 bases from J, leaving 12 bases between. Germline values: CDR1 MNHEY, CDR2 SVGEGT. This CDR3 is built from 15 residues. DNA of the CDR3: TGTGCCAGCAGTTACTCGGCGAGCAACTACTACGAGCAGTACTTC. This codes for CASSYSASNYYEQYF.

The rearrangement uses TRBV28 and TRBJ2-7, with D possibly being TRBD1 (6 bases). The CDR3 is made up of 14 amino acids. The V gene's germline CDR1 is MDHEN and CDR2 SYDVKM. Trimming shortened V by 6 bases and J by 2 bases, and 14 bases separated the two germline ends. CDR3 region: CASRKTGAPYEQYF. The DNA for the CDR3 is TGTGCCAGCAGAAAGACAGGCGCACCCTACGAGCAGTACTTC.

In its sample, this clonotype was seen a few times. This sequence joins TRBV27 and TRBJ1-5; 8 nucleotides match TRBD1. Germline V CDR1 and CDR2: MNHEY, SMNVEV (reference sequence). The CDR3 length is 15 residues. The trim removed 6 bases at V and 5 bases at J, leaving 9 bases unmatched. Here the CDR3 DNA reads TGTGCCAGCAGCCCTGGACAGGGTATGTATCAGCCCCAGCATTTT. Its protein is CASSPGQGMYQPQHF.

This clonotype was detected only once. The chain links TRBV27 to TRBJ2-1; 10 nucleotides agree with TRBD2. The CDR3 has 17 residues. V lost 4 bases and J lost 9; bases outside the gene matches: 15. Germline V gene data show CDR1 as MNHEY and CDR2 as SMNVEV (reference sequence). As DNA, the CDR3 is TGTGCCAGCAGTTCTTATTTAGCTAGCGGGAGTTGGGGTGAGCAGTTCTTC. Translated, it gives CASSSYLASGSWGEQFF.

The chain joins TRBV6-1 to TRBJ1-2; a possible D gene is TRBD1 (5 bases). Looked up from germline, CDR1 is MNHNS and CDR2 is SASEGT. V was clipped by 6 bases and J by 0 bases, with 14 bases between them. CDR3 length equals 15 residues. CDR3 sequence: CASSRGTLANYGYTF. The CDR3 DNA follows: TGTGCCAGCAGCCGAGGGACCCTGGCTAACTATGGCTACACCTTC.

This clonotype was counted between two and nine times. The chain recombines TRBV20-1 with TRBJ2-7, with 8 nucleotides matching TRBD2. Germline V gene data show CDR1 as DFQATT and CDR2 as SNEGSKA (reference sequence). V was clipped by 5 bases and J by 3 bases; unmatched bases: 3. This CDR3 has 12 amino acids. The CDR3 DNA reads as TGCAGTGCTCCCAGCGGGGGCTACGAGCAGTACTTC. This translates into CSAPSGGYEQYF.

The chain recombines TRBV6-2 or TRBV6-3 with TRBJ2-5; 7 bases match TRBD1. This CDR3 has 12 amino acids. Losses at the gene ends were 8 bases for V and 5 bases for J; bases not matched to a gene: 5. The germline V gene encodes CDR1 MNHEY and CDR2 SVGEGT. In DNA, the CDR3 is TGTGCCAGCGCCGACAGGGAGGAGACCCAGTACTTC. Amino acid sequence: CASADREETQYF.

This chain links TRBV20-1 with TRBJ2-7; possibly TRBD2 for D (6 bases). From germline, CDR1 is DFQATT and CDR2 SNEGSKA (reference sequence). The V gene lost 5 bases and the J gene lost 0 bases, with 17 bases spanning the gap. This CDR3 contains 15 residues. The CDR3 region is CSAGQIGRSSYEQYF. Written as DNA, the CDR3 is TGCAGTGCTGGGCAAATTGGGAGGAGCTCCTACGAGCAGTACTTC.

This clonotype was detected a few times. The CDR3 nucleotides are TGTGCCATCAGTGAGTCTGGGGGAGAGGTGAATGAGCAGTTCTTC. Protein: CAISESGGEVNEQFF. The rearrangement joins TRBV10-3 to TRBJ2-1; D is tentatively TRBD1 or TRBD2 (5 bases each). The CDR3 contains 15 residues. Trimming removed 0 bases from V and 7 bases from J, with 13 bases in between. Per germline, CDR1 ENHRY and CDR2 SYGVKD.

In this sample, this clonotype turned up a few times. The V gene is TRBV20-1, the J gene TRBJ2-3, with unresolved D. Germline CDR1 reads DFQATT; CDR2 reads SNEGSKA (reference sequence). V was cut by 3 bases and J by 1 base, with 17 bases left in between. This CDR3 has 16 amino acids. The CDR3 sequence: CSASSLRVQRTDTQYF. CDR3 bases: TGCAGTGCTAGTTCCCTCCGAGTGCAACGCACAGATACGCAGTATTTT.

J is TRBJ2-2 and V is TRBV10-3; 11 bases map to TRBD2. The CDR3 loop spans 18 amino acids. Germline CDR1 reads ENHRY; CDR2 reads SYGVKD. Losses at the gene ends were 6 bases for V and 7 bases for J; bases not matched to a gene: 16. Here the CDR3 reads CAISDSGLAERWGGELFF. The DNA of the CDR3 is TGTGCCATCAGCGACTCGGGACTAGCGGAGCGGTGGGGCGGGGAGCTGTTTTTT.